Below are 5 T cell receptor beta chains sequenced from a single sample in a study of graft-versus-host responses after intestinal transplantation. These TCRs are of unknown antigen specificity. Here immunoSEQ multiplex PCR was the method, and the copy in TCRdb shows in-frame clones only, minus some. The sample holds roughly 100,000 clones, about nine tenths seen once. The sequencing here drew on unstimulated CD4+ T cells sorted from spleen or lymph node cells, taken before transplant. Receptors originate from a human donor who was the organ donor for an intestinal transplant.

The chain recombines TRBV7-9 with TRBJ2-7; 12 nucleotides match TRBD2. Germline V gives CDR1 SEHNR, CDR2 FQNEAQ (reference sequence). V lost 1 base, J lost 3 bases, and 13 bases stayed unmatched. The CDR3 is 19 residues long. The CDR3 DNA is TGTGCCAGCAGCTTAGTCCCCCTAGCGGGGGGGCCGACCTTCTACGAGCAGTACTTC. Its protein product is CASSLVPLAGGPTFYEQYF.

J is TRBJ1-5 and V is TRBV4-3; tentative D call: TRBD1 (6 bases). The CDR3 has 15 residues. The V end lost 3 bases, the J end lost 7 bases, and 16 bases lay between the germline ends. Germline CDR1 reads LGHNA; CDR2 reads YSLEER. CDR3 protein: CASSQYRGAYQPQHF. DNA for the CDR3: TGCGCCAGCAGCCAGTACCGGGGGGCGTACCAGCCCCAGCATTTT.

This clone was observed a single time. The chain recombines TRBV19 with TRBJ2-1, with D perhaps TRBD1 (6 bases). Trimming shortened V by 6 bases and J by 14 bases, and 20 bases separated the two germline ends. The CDR3 has 13 residues. Germline CDR1 reads LNHDA; CDR2 reads SQIVND (reference sequence). CDR3 sequence: CASSTTGSTEKFF. The DNA for the CDR3 is TGTGCCAGTAGCACTACAGGGAGTACGGAGAAGTTCTTC.

This sequence joins TRBV7-2 and TRBJ1-2; D might be TRBD1 (5 bases). V dropped 1 base and J dropped 6 bases, with 9 bases sitting between them. The length of the CDR3 is 13 residues. Germline-derived CDR1 and CDR2 are SGHTA and FQGNSA. The chain's CDR3 is CASSLGLGDGYTF. The CDR3 DNA follows: TGTGCCAGCAGCTTAGGCTTAGGGGATGGCTACACCTTC.

The chain links TRBV7-2 to TRBJ2-7; D is unresolved. V dropped 0 bases and J dropped 6 bases, with 12 bases sitting between them. This CDR3 contains 14 residues. Germline assignment: CDR1 SGHTA and CDR2 FQGNSA. CDR3: CASSLAAAAGEQYF. CDR3 DNA: TGTGCCAGCAGCTTAGCGGCGGCAGCCGGCGAGCAGTACTTC.